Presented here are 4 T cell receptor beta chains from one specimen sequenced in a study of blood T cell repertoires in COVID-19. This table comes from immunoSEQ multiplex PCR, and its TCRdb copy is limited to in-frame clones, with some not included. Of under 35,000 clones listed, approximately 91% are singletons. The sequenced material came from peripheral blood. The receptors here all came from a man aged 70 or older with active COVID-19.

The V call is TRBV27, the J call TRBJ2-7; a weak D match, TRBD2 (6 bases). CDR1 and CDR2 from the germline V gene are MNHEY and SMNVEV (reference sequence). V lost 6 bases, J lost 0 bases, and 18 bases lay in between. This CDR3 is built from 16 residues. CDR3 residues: CASSSLEGYSSYEQYF. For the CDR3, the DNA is TGTGCCAGCAGCAGTTTGGAGGGGTACAGCTCCTACGAGCAGTACTTC.

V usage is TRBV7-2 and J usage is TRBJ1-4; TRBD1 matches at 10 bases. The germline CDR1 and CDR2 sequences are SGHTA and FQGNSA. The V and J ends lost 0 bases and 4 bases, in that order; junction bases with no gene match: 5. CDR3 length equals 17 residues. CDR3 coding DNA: TGTGCCAGCAGCTTAGCTGGGACAGGGGTCTTTAATGAAAAACTGTTTTTT. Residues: CASSLAGTGVFNEKLFF.

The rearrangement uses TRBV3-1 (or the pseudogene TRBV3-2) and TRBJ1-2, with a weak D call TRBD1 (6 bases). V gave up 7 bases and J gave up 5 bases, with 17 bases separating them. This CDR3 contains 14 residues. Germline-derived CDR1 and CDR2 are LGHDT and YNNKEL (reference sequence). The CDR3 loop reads CASTEGGARYGYTF. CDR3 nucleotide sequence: TGTGCCAGCACCGAGGGGGGGGCCCGGTATGGCTACACCTTC.

CDR3 in amino acids: CATSRTGGGTDTQYF. As DNA, the CDR3 is TGTGCCACCAGCAGGACAGGGGGGGGCACAGATACGCAGTATTTT. This chain joins TRBV15 and TRBJ2-3; 9 nucleotides line up with TRBD1. The CDR3 spans 15 residues. Trimming removed 3 bases from V and 1 base from J; junction bases left unmatched: 2. Germline V gene data show CDR1 as LNHNV and CDR2 as YYDKDF (reference sequence).